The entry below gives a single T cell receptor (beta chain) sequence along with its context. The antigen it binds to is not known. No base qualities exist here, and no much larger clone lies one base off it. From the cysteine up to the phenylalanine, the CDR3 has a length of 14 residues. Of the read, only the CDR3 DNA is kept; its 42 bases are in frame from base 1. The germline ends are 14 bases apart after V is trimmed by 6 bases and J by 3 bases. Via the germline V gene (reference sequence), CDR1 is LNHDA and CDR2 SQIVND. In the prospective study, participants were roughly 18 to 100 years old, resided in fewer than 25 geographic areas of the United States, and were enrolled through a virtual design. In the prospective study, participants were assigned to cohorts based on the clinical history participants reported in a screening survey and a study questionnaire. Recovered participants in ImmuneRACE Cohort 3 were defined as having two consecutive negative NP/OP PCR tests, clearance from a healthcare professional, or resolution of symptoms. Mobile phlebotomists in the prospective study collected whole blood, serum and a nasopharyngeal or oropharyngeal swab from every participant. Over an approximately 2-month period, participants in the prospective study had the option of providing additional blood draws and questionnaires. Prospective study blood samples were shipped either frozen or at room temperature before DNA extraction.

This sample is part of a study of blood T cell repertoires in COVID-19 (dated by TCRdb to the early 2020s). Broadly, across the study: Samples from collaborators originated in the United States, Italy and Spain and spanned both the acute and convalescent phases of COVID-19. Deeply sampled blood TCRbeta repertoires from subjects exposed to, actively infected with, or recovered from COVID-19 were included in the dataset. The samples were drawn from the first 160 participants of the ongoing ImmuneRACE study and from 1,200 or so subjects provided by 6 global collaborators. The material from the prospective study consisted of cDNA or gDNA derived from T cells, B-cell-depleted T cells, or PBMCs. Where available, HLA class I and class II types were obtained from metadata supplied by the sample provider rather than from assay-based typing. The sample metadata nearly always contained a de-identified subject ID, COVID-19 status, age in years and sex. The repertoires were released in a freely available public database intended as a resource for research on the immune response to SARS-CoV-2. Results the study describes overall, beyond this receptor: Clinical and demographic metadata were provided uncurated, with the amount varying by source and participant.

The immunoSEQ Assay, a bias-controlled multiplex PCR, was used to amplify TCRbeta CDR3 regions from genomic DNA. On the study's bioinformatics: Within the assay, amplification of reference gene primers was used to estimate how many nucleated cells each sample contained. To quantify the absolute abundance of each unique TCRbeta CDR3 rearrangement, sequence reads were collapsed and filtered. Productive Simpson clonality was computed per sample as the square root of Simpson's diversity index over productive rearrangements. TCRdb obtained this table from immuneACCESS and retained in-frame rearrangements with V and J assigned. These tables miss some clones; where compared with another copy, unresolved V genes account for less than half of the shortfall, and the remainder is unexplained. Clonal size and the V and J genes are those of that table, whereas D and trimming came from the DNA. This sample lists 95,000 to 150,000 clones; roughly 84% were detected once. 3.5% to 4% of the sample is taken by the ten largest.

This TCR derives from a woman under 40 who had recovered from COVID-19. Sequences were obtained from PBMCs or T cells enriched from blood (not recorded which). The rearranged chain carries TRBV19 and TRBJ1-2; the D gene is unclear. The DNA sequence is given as TGTGCCAGTAGCCGACTTAGTAGCTACTATGGCTACACCTTC. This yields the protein CASSRLSSYYGYTF.